One and the same sample provided the 9 T cell receptor beta chains below, sequenced in a study of naive and memory T cell subsets. These TCRs' antigens remain unknown. Two oligonucleotides, mixed equimolar, formed the beta constant-region primer covering TRBC1 and TRBC2. Nested alpha and beta constant-region primers with the SP2 primer drove four PCR rounds on ligated cDNA. TCRdb re-analysed the UMI-ligation and nested PCR reads in MiXCR, keeping a single row per CDR3 protein. The data contain around 140,000 distinct CDR3 sequences, roughly 23% of them singletons. Study conclusions and caveats: Possibly reflecting memory cells re-expressing CD45RA, a few larger clonotypes occurred in naive repertoires, especially CD8.

Material for sequencing was naive CD4+ T cells from blood. These receptor sequences come from a human donor in good health.

The rearrangement uses TRBV6-5 and TRBJ1-1; 8 positions agree with TRBD1. This CDR3 spans 16 amino acids. The germline gives CDR1 MNHEY, CDR2 SVGAGI. Unmatched junction bases numbered 5, after V lost 2 bases and J lost 0 bases. As DNA, the CDR3 is TGTGCCAGCAGTTACGCGACAGGGGCTATGAACACTGAAGCTTTCTTT. This encodes CASSYATGAMNTEAFF.

The chain combines TRBV12-3 or TRBV12-4 with TRBJ2-3; unclear D gene. With 5 bases removed from V and 0 bases from J, the gap between germline ends came to 9 bases. The CDR3 contains 14 residues. This CDR3 reads CASSPTASTDTQYF. The CDR3 nucleotides read TGTGCCAGCAGTCCGACCGCGAGCACAGATACGCAGTATTTT.

In its sample, this clonotype was seen once. CDR3 region: CASTPKELGQVFRDTEAFF. The CDR3 DNA sequence: TGTGCCAGCACTCCCAAAGAGCTTGGACAGGTTTTTCGGGACACTGAAGCTTTCTTT. This chain connects TRBV12-3 or TRBV12-4 to TRBJ1-1; 7 bases are a match to TRBD1. With 7 bases clipped from V and 3 bases from J, the junction kept 23 bases outside the gene matches. This CDR3 is built from 19 residues.

The rearrangement links TRBV27 to TRBJ1-2, with 7 nucleotides matching TRBD1. Germline trimming cut 5 bases from V and 6 bases from J; bases unmatched to any gene: 9. From germline, CDR1 is MNHEY and CDR2 SMNVEV (reference sequence). The CDR3 consists of 14 residues. The DNA of the CDR3 is TGTGCCAGCAGTGCGACAGGGAGGCTGGATGGCTACACCTTC. Translating gives CASSATGRLDGYTF.

A few counts support this clonotype. The chain has TRBV7-2 and TRBJ2-2; 7 positions agree with TRBD1. Germline V CDR1 and CDR2: SGHTA, FQGNSA. CDR3 length: 14 residues. After removal of 9 bases from V and 0 bases from J, the junction contained 4 bases not matched to a gene. The CDR3 sequence is CARSGTANTGELFF. CDR3 bases: TGTGCCAGATCCGGGACAGCGAACACCGGGGAGCTGTTTTTT.

The chain has TRBV20-1 and TRBJ1-4; D is unclear. Trimming left V 2 bases short and J 8 bases short, with 15 bases between. The CDR3 sequence is 14 residues long. Germline-derived CDR1 and CDR2 are DFQATT and SNEGSKA (reference sequence). The CDR3: CSARLFGPREKLFF. The CDR3 nucleotides read TGCAGTGCTAGACTCTTCGGGCCGAGGGAAAAACTGTTTTTT.

This clonotype was seen a few times. The chain employs TRBV14 and TRBJ2-7; D not resolved. The CDR3 contains 14 residues. Germline CDR1 is SGHDN and CDR2 is FVKESK. The V end lost 0 bases, the J end lost 7 bases, and 13 bases lay between the germline ends. The CDR3 reads CASSQDFRLLEQYF. DNA for the CDR3: TGTGCCAGCAGCCAAGACTTCAGGCTTCTGGAGCAGTACTTC.

J is TRBJ2-3 and V is TRBV20-1; a possible D gene is TRBD1 (6 bases). The CDR3 is 15 residues long. CDR1 is DFQATT and CDR2 is SNEGSKA in the germline V gene (reference sequence). The V end lost 0 bases, the J end lost 6 bases, and 16 bases lay between the germline ends. CDR3 in amino acids: CSARDLRGQGDTQYF. CDR3 DNA: TGCAGTGCTAGAGATCTAAGGGGCCAGGGGGATACGCAGTATTTT.

This clonotype appeared a few times. V and J are TRBV14 and TRBJ2-1, with 10 bases fitting TRBD2. With 6 bases clipped from V and 6 bases from J, the junction kept 11 bases outside the gene matches. Per the germline V gene, CDR1 is SGHDN and CDR2 is FVKESK. The CDR3 totals 16 residues. The chain's CDR3 is CASSPRLAGPFNEQFF. The CDR3 DNA reads TGTGCCAGCAGTCCCCGACTAGCGGGCCCTTTCAATGAGCAGTTCTTC.